This T cell receptor (beta chain) was recorded in a study of cytomegalovirus exposure and HLA in healthy donors. PCR used 60 Vbeta primers and 13 Jbeta primers. Method: immunoSEQ multiplex PCR; TCRdb's copy keeps in-frame clones and lacks some. The sample has 130,000 or so clones, 65% to 80% seen once. Study observations and caveats: Certain indistinguishable V segments, among them TRBV6-2 and TRBV6-3, were excluded. The majority of TCR sequences were rare, yet some public TCRs appeared in many donors. Most subjects had HLA-A and HLA-B alleles reportedly predicted accurately by TCR beta sequences.

The germline V gene has CDR1 SGHVS and CDR2 FNYEAQ. V shed 1 base and J shed 0 bases, with 16 bases lying between them. There are 18 residues in the CDR3. About this clone: The antigen is undetermined.

The chain joins TRBV7-6 to TRBJ2-1, with D perhaps TRBD2 (6 bases). Sequenced input: PBMCs. The source is a woman between 40 and 55 years old in good health and CMV-seropositive. The CDR3 sequence: CASSLDSASAFSYNEQFF. CDR3 bases: TGTGCCAGCAGCTTAGATTCGGCTAGCGCGTTCTCCTACAATGAGCAGTTCTTC. Combining the CDR3 with reference TRBV7-6 and TRBJ2-1 gives the whole variable domain GAGVSQSPRYKVTKRGQDVALRCDPISGHVSLYWYRQALGQGPEFLTYFNYEAQQDKSGLPNDRFSAERPEGSISTLTIQRTEQRDSAMYRCASSLDSASAFSYNEQFFGPGTRLTVL.